This passage covers 22 T cell receptor beta chains from one sample sequenced in a study of T-cell reconstitution after alpha-beta-depleted transplantation in children. A library of TCRbeta sequences, prepared with unique molecular identifiers, was generated. TCRdb analysed the PCR reads with MiXCR anew, one entry per CDR3 protein. The sample shows more than 500,000 distinct CDR3 sequences, 10% to 12% of them seen only once. This specimen was PBMCs, mostly from graft donor cells, taken 180 days after TCRalphabeta/CD19-depleted stem cell transplant. The origin of the receptors is a female patient aged 2-15 years who had a stem cell transplant for aplastic anemia, so the T cells may come from the graft donor.

This clonotype was seen only a few times. In DNA form, the CDR3 reads TGTGCCAGCAGCAGGGGACAGGGGGCCTCCTACGAGCAGTACGTC. It codes for CASSRGQGASYEQYV. The gene calls are TRBV6-2 or TRBV6-3 and TRBJ2-7; 12 bases fit TRBD1. Germline loops: CDR1 MNHEY, CDR2 SVGEGT. The CDR3 is made up of 15 amino acids. The junction had 3 bases not matched to a gene; V was cut back by 6 bases and J by 0 bases.

The rearrangement joins TRBV27 to TRBJ2-3; 10 bases match TRBD2. Germline V lookup: CDR1 MNHEY, CDR2 SMNVEV (reference sequence). J gave up 5 bases and V 6 bases, and 8 bases lay outside the gene matches. CDR3 length: 15 amino acids. The CDR3 bases are TGTGCCAGCAGATCCCTAGCGGGAGCCAGAGATACGCAGTATTTT. It is translated as CASRSLAGARDTQYF.

The V and J genes are TRBV5-6 and TRBJ2-1; 10 nucleotides agree with TRBD2. CDR3 length equals 15 residues. CDR1 SGHDT and CDR2 YYEEEE come from the germline V gene. V shed 1 base and J 5 bases; nucleotides not matched to a gene: 3. In DNA, the CDR3 is TGTGCCAGCAGCTTGCCCAGCGGGAGGGACAATGAGCAGTTCTTC. Its protein product is CASSLPSGRDNEQFF.

The genes are TRBV19 and TRBJ2-1; maybe TRBD2 (6 bases). V was cut by 4 bases and J by 7 bases, with 14 bases left in between. The germline V gene has CDR1 LNHDA and CDR2 SQIVND (reference sequence). The CDR3 sequence is 14 residues long. CDR3: CASSKAGNWNEQFF. Here the CDR3 DNA reads TGTGCCAGTAGTAAGGCGGGAAACTGGAATGAGCAGTTCTTC.

This clonotype has only a few counts. V usage is TRBV20-1 and J usage is TRBJ1-5; D may be TRBD1 (5 bases). Trimming took 5 bases from V and 0 from J, leaving 14 bases between them. Germline loops: CDR1 DFQATT, CDR2 SNEGSKA (reference sequence). The CDR3 covers 15 residues. The CDR3 region is CSALTGTDSNQPQHF. The CDR3 DNA follows: TGCAGTGCTCTGACCGGGACGGATAGCAATCAGCCCCAGCATTTT.

This clonotype came up a few times. The V gene is TRBV28, the J gene TRBJ2-7; TRBD2 is a possible D gene (5 bases). Trimming stripped 10 bases from V and 0 bases from J, with 16 bases between. Per the germline V gene, CDR1 is MDHEN and CDR2 is SYDVKM. The CDR3 covers 14 residues. Here the CDR3 reads CATNERWSSYEQYF. The DNA of the CDR3 is TGTGCCACCAATGAGCGGTGGAGCTCCTACGAGCAGTACTTC.

This clonotype was seen a handful of times. This chain connects TRBV4-3 to TRBJ2-1; D not resolved. This CDR3 comprises 15 residues. Germline-derived CDR1 and CDR2 are LGHNA and YSLEER. V was cut by 5 bases and J by 3 bases, with 14 bases left in between. The CDR3 bases are TGCGCCAGCAGCATGAGCAGTATGGGCTACAATGAGCAGTTCTTC. Protein sequence: CASSMSSMGYNEQFF.

The V call is TRBV4-3, the J call TRBJ2-7; 9 bases match TRBD2. CDR3 length equals 15 residues. V dropped 1 base and J dropped 4; count of bases not matched to a gene: 5. Germline loops: CDR1 LGHNA, CDR2 YSLEER. The CDR3 sequence: CASSQGNSGSYEQYF. In DNA, the CDR3 is TGCGCCAGCAGCCAAGGAAATAGCGGGAGTTACGAGCAGTACTTC.

In its sample, this clonotype was seen many times. The V and J genes are TRBV20-1 and TRBJ2-4; D may be TRBD2 (5 bases). V lost 2 bases and J lost 9, with 11 bases in between. Germline V CDR1 and CDR2: DFQATT, SNEGSKA (reference sequence). The CDR3 length is 12 residues. CDR3 sequence reads: CSARLRAGIQYF. The DNA of the CDR3 is TGCAGTGCTAGACTGCGGGCGGGCATTCAGTACTTC.

V is TRBV5-8 and J is TRBJ1-1; 8 bases align to TRBD1. J was trimmed by 0 bases and V by 1 base; bases with no gene match: 5. This CDR3 region has 16 residues. Germline loops: CDR1 SGHTS, CDR2 YDEGEE. In DNA form, the CDR3 reads TGTGCCAGCAGCTTGTCGACAGGGGTCATGAACACTGAAGCTTTCTTT. This sequence encodes CASSLSTGVMNTEAFF. Full variable domain (rest looked up from reference TRBV5-8 and TRBJ1-1): EAGVTQSPTHLIKTRGQQATLRCSPISGHTSVYWYQQALGLGLQFLLWYDEGEERNRGNFPPRFSGRQFPNYSSELNVNALELEDSALYLCASSLSTGVMNTEAFFGQGTRLTVV.

J is TRBJ1-4 and V is TRBV7-9; D remains unclear. CDR3 length: 15 residues. The germline CDR1 and CDR2 sequences are SEHNR and FQNEAQ (reference sequence). V was trimmed by 1 base and J by 7 bases, leaving 13 bases between them. CDR3 protein: CASSLVGTGFEKLFF. Written as DNA, the CDR3 is TGTGCCAGCAGCTTAGTGGGAACGGGATTTGAAAAACTGTTTTTT.

This clonotype was seen ten or more times. This rearrangement joins TRBV11-2 to TRBJ2-7; 9 nucleotides line up with TRBD2. This CDR3 has 19 amino acids. Germline-derived CDR1 and CDR2 are SGHAT and FQNNGV. V lost 6 bases to trimming and J lost 4 bases; unmatched junction nucleotides: 22. The CDR3 DNA reads as TGTGCCAGCAGTCAACGGCTAGCGGGAAACCCCTTTACCCCATACGAGCAGTACGTC. Protein product: CASSQRLAGNPFTPYEQYV.

The rearrangement links TRBV6-2 or TRBV6-3 to TRBJ2-1; D possibly corresponds to TRBD2 (6 bases). CDR1 is MNHEY and CDR2 is SVGEGT in the germline V gene. Trimming stripped 1 base from V and 3 bases from J, with 16 bases between. The CDR3 has 17 residues. The CDR3 here is CASSYYGILAVYNEQFF. The DNA of the CDR3 is TGTGCCAGCAGTTACTACGGGATACTAGCTGTCTACAATGAGCAGTTCTTC.

V and J are TRBV5-1 and TRBJ2-1, with 10 bases aligning to TRBD2. V lost 3 bases and J lost 5; bases outside the gene matches: 5. The germline gives CDR1 SGHRS, CDR2 YFSETQ. The CDR3 covers 15 residues. The CDR3 loop is CASSSGLAADNEQFF. The CDR3 DNA sequence: TGCGCCAGCAGCTCAGGACTAGCGGCTGACAATGAGCAGTTCTTC.

This clonotype was detected a few times. The chain combines TRBV19 with TRBJ2-7; weak D call: TRBD2 (5 bases). Trimming pared 2 bases from V and 7 bases from J, leaving 12 bases between. The germline V gene encodes CDR1 LNHDA and CDR2 SQIVND (reference sequence). The CDR3 has 13 amino acids. The CDR3 reads CASSIILPGEQYF. The CDR3 coding sequence is TGTGCCAGTAGTATAATTCTTCCGGGGGAGCAGTACTTC.

The V and J genes are TRBV6-2 or TRBV6-3 and TRBJ2-3; possible D gene TRBD2, 6 bases. Trimming took off 8 bases at V and 2 bases at J, with 11 bases between the two ends. CDR1 is MNHEY and CDR2 is SVGEGT in the germline V gene. The CDR3 is 13 amino acids. CDR3 amino acids: CASRDLPTDTQYF. In DNA form, the CDR3 reads TGTGCCAGCCGGGACTTACCCACAGATACGCAGTATTTT.

The genes are TRBV6-1 and TRBJ2-7; 8 positions match TRBD2. Germline V gene data show CDR1 as MNHNS and CDR2 as SASEGT. This CDR3 is 15 amino acids long. The J segment lost 6 bases and the V segment lost 5 bases, leaving 12 bases of the junction unmatched. The CDR3 nucleotides read TGTGCCAGCAGTCCCGGGGGGACTAGGGTAGGCGAGCAGTACGTC. Amino acids: CASSPGGTRVGEQYV.

The chain combines TRBV7-9 with TRBJ2-1; a possible D gene is TRBD2 (6 bases). CDR1 SEHNR and CDR2 FQNEAQ come from the germline V gene (reference sequence). The CDR3 extends over 12 amino acids. V was cut by 0 bases and J by 14 bases, with 11 bases left in between. The CDR3 here is CASSLAVREEFF. The CDR3 nucleotides read TGTGCCAGCAGCTTAGCGGTGCGGGAAGAGTTCTTC.

The chain combines TRBV6-1 with TRBJ1-6, with 11 positions matching TRBD1. Looked up from germline, CDR1 is MNHNS and CDR2 is SASEGT. This CDR3 spans 16 amino acids. V shed 6 bases and J 11 bases; nucleotides not matched to a gene: 12. The CDR3 DNA is TGTGCCAGCAGCCCCCTCCGAGGGACAGGGGGAACACCCCTCCACTTT. Translating gives CASSPLRGTGGTPLHF.

In this sample, this clonotype turned up a few times. This chain links TRBV4-2 with TRBJ2-1; D is ambiguous. The germline V gene encodes CDR1 LGHNA and CDR2 YNFKEQ. This CDR3 region has 15 residues. The V and J ends lost 2 bases and 2 bases respectively, with 10 bases between them. This CDR3 reads CASSQRLVPYNEQFF. In DNA, the CDR3 is TGTGCCAGCAGCCAACGTCTTGTGCCCTACAATGAGCAGTTCTTC.

This clonotype was seen repeatedly, ten times or more. The chain carries TRBV7-2 and TRBJ2-1; no clear D. Germline CDR1 SGHTA, CDR2 FQGNSA. Deletions cut 5 bases from V and 9 bases from J, with 17 bases between. The CDR3 extends over 14 amino acids. This CDR3 is CASSPIRDYGEQFF. The CDR3 DNA reads as TGTGCCAGCAGCCCCATCCGTGATTACGGTGAGCAGTTCTTC.

The CDR3 coding sequence is TGTGCCAGCAGCACCAAAGGGGGGGTTCATATTGAAGCTTTCTTT. Encoded protein: CASSTKGGVHIEAFF. This chain joins TRBV9 and TRBJ1-1; D may be TRBD1 (6 bases). This CDR3 has 15 residues. CDR1 is SGDLS and CDR2 is YYNGEE in the germline V gene. V lost 4 bases and J 7 bases, leaving 20 bases between the germline ends. Using reference TRBV9 and TRBJ1-1 for the parts outside the CDR3, the full variable domain is DSGVTQTPKHLITATGQRVTLRCSPRSGDLSVYWYQQSLDQGLQFLIQYYNGEERAKGNILERFSAQQFPDLHSELNLSSLELGDSALYFCASSTKGGVHIEAFFGQGTRLTVV.